What follows are 26 T cell receptor beta chains derived from one specimen sequenced in a study of sequential checkpoint blockade in melanoma. The treatment denotes: randomized to nivolumab then ipilimumab (arm A) or the reverse (arm B). Sequencing was performed with immunoSEQ multiplex PCR; in TCRdb, only in-frame clones are kept and a portion is missing. The sample shows more than 8,500 clones, approximately 25% of them seen only once. This sample comprised tumor tissue (inferred from file names), obtained from a patient given nivolumab and ipilimumab in sequence. The receptors come from a human donor with melanoma.

V is TRBV19 and J is TRBJ1-5; D call uncertain. The germline CDR1 and CDR2 sequences are LNHDA and SQIVND (reference sequence). V was pared by 2 bases and J by 3 bases, with 17 bases between. The CDR3 loop spans 17 amino acids. CDR3 nucleotide sequence: TGTGCCAGTAGTATACGCGAGGCGTGGTATTACAATCAGCCCCAGCATTTT. Translation gives CASSIREAWYYNQPQHF.

This sequence joins TRBV5-1 and TRBJ1-1; D is undetermined. Germline CDR1 SGHRS, CDR2 YFSETQ. V lost 4 bases to trimming and J lost 4 bases, with 14 bases between them. The length of the CDR3 is 14 residues. The CDR3 sequence is CASSASAAGTEAFF. As DNA, the CDR3 is TGCGCCAGCAGCGCGTCCGCAGCGGGCACTGAAGCTTTCTTT.

This clone was detected ten times or more. The chain couples TRBV6-8 to TRBJ2-7; D call uncertain. V was pared by 1 base and J by 5 bases, with 9 bases between. There are 13 residues in the CDR3. Per germline, CDR1 MNHGY and CDR2 SAAAGT. CDR3 DNA sequence: TGTGCCAGCAGTTACTACCCCAGAAACGAGCAGTACTTC. Its translation: CASSYYPRNEQYF.

Relative to its sample, this clone is medium-sized. This sequence joins TRBV11-3 and TRBJ1-4; D is unclear. V was trimmed by 5 bases and J by 9 bases, leaving 22 bases between them. The CDR3 spans 16 residues. Germline V CDR1 and CDR2: SGHNT, YENEEA. The CDR3 here is CASSEHYQWADQKLFF. CDR3 in DNA: TGTGCCAGCAGCGAGCATTATCAGTGGGCCGATCAAAAACTGTTTTTT.

In this sample, this clone turned up a few times. The rearrangement links TRBV6-8 to TRBJ1-6; D is possibly TRBD1 (5 bases). V lost 7 bases to trimming and J lost 8 bases, with 18 bases between them. The CDR3 runs 15 residues. CDR1 and CDR2 (germline): MNHGY, SAAAGT. Written as DNA, the CDR3 is TGTGCCAGCACCCGAAGGCAGGGACCGTATTCACCCCTCCACTTT. Its translation is CASTRRQGPYSPLHF.

The chain recombines TRBV28 with TRBJ2-7, with TRBD2 as a possible D gene (6 bases). This CDR3 region has 16 residues. V was trimmed by 7 bases and J by 5 bases, leaving 24 bases between them. Germline CDR1 is MDHEN and CDR2 is SYDVKM. The CDR3 is CASTSPRGSSNNEQYF. The CDR3 region has the DNA TGTGCCAGCACCTCCCCCCGGGGGAGCAGTAACAACGAGCAGTACTTC.

The chain joins TRBV10-2 to TRBJ1-2; tentatively, D is TRBD1 (6 bases). V was pared by 4 bases and J by 4 bases, with 19 bases between. The CDR3 runs 16 residues. Germline CDR1 and CDR2: WSHSY and SAAADI. In nucleotides, the CDR3 is TGCGCCAGCAGTGTGGACAGCGCGGGAGTTACCTATGGCTACACCTTC. Its protein product is CASSVDSAGVTYGYTF.

This rearrangement joins TRBV28 to TRBJ1-2; maybe TRBD1 (6 bases). This CDR3 comprises 14 residues. Germline CDR1 is MDHEN and CDR2 is SYDVKM. V was pared by 7 bases and J by 4 bases, with 16 bases between. Here the CDR3 DNA reads TGTGCCAGCACCATTGGGGGGCCAGGCTATGGCTACACCTTC. This translates into CASTIGGPGYGYTF.

The chain has TRBV18 and TRBJ2-1; D is perhaps TRBD2 (6 bases). Trimming removed 3 bases from V and 7 bases from J, with 13 bases in between. The CDR3 covers 14 residues. In germline, CDR1 is KGHSH, CDR2 LQKENI. As DNA, the CDR3 is TGTGCCAGCTCACCGACGGAGGGCTGGAATGAGCAGTTCTTC. It translates to CASSPTEGWNEQFF.

This clone turned up a few times. This CDR3 reads CASSLGGQGEQYF. DNA for the CDR3: TGTGCCAGCAGCTTAGGCGGACAGGGCGAGCAGTACTTC. The gene calls are TRBV7-4 and TRBJ2-7; 8 nucleotides line up with TRBD1. The germline CDR1 and CDR2 sequences are SGHVT and SQSDAQ. V was pared by 1 base and J by 6 bases, with 2 bases of the junction left unmatched. This CDR3 has 13 residues. The full variable domain, rest sourced from reference TRBV7-4 and TRBJ2-7, is GAGVSQSPRYKVAKRGRDVALRCDSISGHVTLYWYRQTLGQGSEVLTYSQSDAQRDKSGRPSGRFSAERPERSVSTLKIQRTEQGDSAVYLCASSLGGQGEQYFGPGTRLTVT.

In its sample, this clone was seen a few times. The chain uses TRBV6-8 and TRBJ2-3; D is unclear. The V gene lost 5 bases and the J gene lost 3 bases, with 12 bases spanning the gap. Per germline, CDR1 MNHGY and CDR2 SAAAGT. The CDR3 is made up of 14 amino acids. The chain's CDR3 is CASSRSLQTDTQYF. The CDR3 nucleotides read TGTGCCAGCAGTCGAAGTCTACAGACAGATACGCAGTATTTT.

In this sample, this clone turned up a few times. The chain couples TRBV29-1 to TRBJ1-2, with TRBD1 matching 10 bases. Germline V gene sequence: CDR1 SQVTM, CDR2 ANQGSEA. There are 15 residues in the CDR3. With 4 bases clipped from V and 5 bases from J, the junction kept 10 bases outside the gene matches. As DNA, the CDR3 is TGCAGCGTTGTAGTGGACAGGGGGATGAGGTATGGCTACACCTTC. This encodes CSVVVDRGMRYGYTF.

This sequence joins TRBV19 and TRBJ1-2, with unresolved D. CDR1 is LNHDA and CDR2 is SQIVND in the germline V gene (reference sequence). This CDR3 contains 14 residues. V gave up 6 bases and J gave up 4 bases, with 15 bases separating them. This CDR3 is CASRAEAAIYGYTF. CDR3 DNA: TGTGCCAGTAGGGCTGAGGCAGCCATCTATGGCTACACCTTC.

This clone ranks as medium-sized. This CDR3 is CASSLVSSPGEQYF. The CDR3 bases are TGTGCCAGCAGCTTGGTTTCCTCCCCAGGCGAGCAGTACTTC. V usage is TRBV11-3 and J usage is TRBJ2-7; D not resolved. Germline V gene sequence: CDR1 SGHNT, CDR2 YENEEA. The germline V and J ends were trimmed by 3 bases and 6 bases, with 15 bases remaining between them. The CDR3 sequence is 14 residues long.

This clone was seen more than once but under ten times. This sequence joins TRBV30 and TRBJ1-5; no clear D. V lost 2 bases, J lost 0 bases, and 5 bases lay in between. This CDR3 spans 13 amino acids. Germline V lookup: CDR1 GTSNPN, CDR2 SVGIG (reference sequence). The DNA for the CDR3 is TGTGCCTGGAGTTGGGATAGCAATCAGCCCCAGCATTTT. This sequence encodes CAWSWDSNQPQHF.

CDR3 sequence reads: CASSLVLGQGTALHF. CDR3 nucleotide sequence: TGTGCCAGCAGCCTCGTCCTGGGACAGGGTACGGCCCTCCACTTT. The rearrangement joins TRBV28 to TRBJ1-6; 9 bases fit TRBD1. CDR3 size: 15 residues. V was clipped by 6 bases and J by 14 bases; unmatched bases: 14. Looked up from germline, CDR1 is MDHEN and CDR2 is SYDVKM. The entire variable domain, with the rest obtained from reference TRBV28 and TRBJ1-6, is as follows: DVKVTQSSRYLVKRTGEKVFLECVQDMDHENMFWYRQDPGLGLRLIYFSYDVKMKEKGDIPEGYSVSREKKERFSLILESASTNQTSMYLCASSLVLGQGTALHFGNGTRLTVT.

The V and J genes are TRBV11-3 and TRBJ1-1; no firm D call. This CDR3 is 14 amino acids long. The V end was cut by 6 bases, the J end by 1 base, with 12 bases between. Per the germline V gene, CDR1 is SGHNT and CDR2 is YENEEA. The CDR3 region has the DNA TGTGCCAGCAGAAAAGAGGACCCGAACACTGAAGCTTTCTTT. This codes for CASRKEDPNTEAFF. Together with reference TRBV11-3 and TRBJ1-1, the CDR3 gives the full variable domain: EAGVVQSPRYKIIEKKQPVAFWCNPISGHNTLYWYLQNLGQGPELLIRYENEEAVDDSQLPKDRFSAERLKGVDSTLKIQPAELGDSAVYLCASRKEDPNTEAFFGQGTRLTVV.

This clone turned up a few times. The chain joins TRBV28 to TRBJ1-4; no firm D call. V lost 2 bases and J lost 5, with 15 bases in between. Germline V lookup: CDR1 MDHEN, CDR2 SYDVKM. The CDR3 loop spans 16 amino acids. The CDR3 loop is CASSLVPGMGNEKLFF. The DNA for the CDR3 is TGTGCCAGCAGTTTAGTTCCGGGGATGGGAAATGAAAAACTGTTTTTT.

This clone was counted ten times or more. The rearrangement links TRBV9 to TRBJ2-1; D remains unclear. Germline V gene lookup returns CDR1 SGDLS and CDR2 YYNGEE. V was clipped by 4 bases and J by 10 bases, with 12 bases between them. The CDR3 loop spans 12 amino acids. CDR3 in DNA: TGTGCCAGCAGCTATTCGTTGGTCGAGCAGTTCTTC. It yields the protein CASSYSLVEQFF. Full variable domain (outside the CDR3, taken from reference TRBV9 and TRBJ2-1): DSGVTQTPKHLITATGQRVTLRCSPRSGDLSVYWYQQSLDQGLQFLIQYYNGEERAKGNILERFSAQQFPDLHSELNLSSLELGDSALYFCASSYSLVEQFFGPGTRLTVL.

This clone was detected a few times. This chain links TRBV4-1 with TRBJ1-2; a weak D match, TRBD1 (6 bases). CDR1 is MGHRA and CDR2 is YSYEKL in the germline V gene. The CDR3 consists of 17 residues. Trimming pared 1 base from V and 4 bases from J, leaving 19 bases between. Here the CDR3 reads CASSQGTPGHHLYGYTF. CDR3 sequence (DNA): TGCGCCAGCAGCCAAGGGACCCCGGGACACCACCTCTATGGCTACACCTTC.

Written as DNA, the CDR3 is TGTGCCAGCAGCCACGGGGGTGCCATTCAGTACTTC. Translated, it gives CASSHGGAIQYF. This sequence joins TRBV14 and TRBJ2-4; D perhaps matches TRBD2 (6 bases). Per the germline V gene, CDR1 is SGHDN and CDR2 is FVKESK. The CDR3 loop spans 12 amino acids. V lost 3 bases to trimming and J lost 9 bases, with 9 bases between them.

This clone was seen only a few times. This chain uses TRBV2 with TRBJ1-6; D not certain. V was cut by 0 bases and J by 0 bases, with 9 bases left in between. The V gene's germline CDR1 is SNHLY and CDR2 FYNNEI. This CDR3 spans 17 amino acids. DNA of the CDR3: TGTGCCAGCAGTGAAGCTTATGGGAGCTCCTATAATTCACCCCTCCACTTT. This encodes CASSEAYGSSYNSPLHF.

This clone was counted between two and nine times. The V call is TRBV19, the J call TRBJ2-1, with TRBD2 matching 9 bases. J was trimmed by 4 bases and V by 6 bases; bases with no gene match: 7. Germline CDR1 is LNHDA and CDR2 is SQIVND (reference sequence). CDR3 length: 15 residues. In DNA form, the CDR3 reads TGTGCCAGTAGCCGCGGGGGGGCCGTATACAATGAGCAGTTCTTC. Protein product: CASSRGGAVYNEQFF.

This clone is medium-sized by share. This chain links TRBV6-8 with TRBJ2-2; D remains ambiguous. V lost 2 bases, J lost 5 bases, and 6 bases lay in between. CDR1 is MNHGY and CDR2 is SAAAGT in the germline V gene. There are 13 residues in the CDR3. The CDR3 coding sequence is TGTGCCAGCAGTTACAGTCGGACCGGGGAGCTGTTTTTT. This gives the protein CASSYSRTGELFF.

This clone was detected ten times or more. A base went unread or is ambiguous, so its residue is labelled X. CDR3 sequence (DNA): TGTGCCAGTAGTATAAATCGGGGGGMGGGGMGCGGGGATTCACCCCTCCACTTT. It codes for CASSINRGXGXGDSPLHF. The V gene is TRBV19, the J gene TRBJ1-6; possibly TRBD1 for D (5 bases). Trimming pared 2 bases from V and 8 bases from J, leaving 22 bases between. Germline CDR1 LNHDA, CDR2 SQIVND (reference sequence). This CDR3 has 18 residues.

The rearrangement links TRBV6-8 to TRBJ1-5; D might be TRBD1 (5 bases). Germline V gene lookup returns CDR1 MNHGY and CDR2 SAAAGT. CDR3 length: 13 residues. The V end lost 6 bases, the J end lost 3 bases, and 9 bases lay between the germline ends. CDR3 loop: CASRAGNNQPQHF. The CDR3 region has the DNA TGTGCCAGCAGGGCAGGGAACAATCAGCCCCAGCATTTT.